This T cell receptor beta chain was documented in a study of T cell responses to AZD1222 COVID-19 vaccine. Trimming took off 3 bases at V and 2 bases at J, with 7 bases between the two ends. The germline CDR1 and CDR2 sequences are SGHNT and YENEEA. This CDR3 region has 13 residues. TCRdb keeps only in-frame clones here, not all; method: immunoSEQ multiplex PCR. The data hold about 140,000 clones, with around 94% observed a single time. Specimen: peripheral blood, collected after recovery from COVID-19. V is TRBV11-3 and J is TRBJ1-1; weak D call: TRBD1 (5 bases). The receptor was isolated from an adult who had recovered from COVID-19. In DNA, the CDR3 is TGTGCCAGCAGCTTGACAGATAACACTGAAGCTTTCTTT. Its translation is CASSLTDNTEAFF.